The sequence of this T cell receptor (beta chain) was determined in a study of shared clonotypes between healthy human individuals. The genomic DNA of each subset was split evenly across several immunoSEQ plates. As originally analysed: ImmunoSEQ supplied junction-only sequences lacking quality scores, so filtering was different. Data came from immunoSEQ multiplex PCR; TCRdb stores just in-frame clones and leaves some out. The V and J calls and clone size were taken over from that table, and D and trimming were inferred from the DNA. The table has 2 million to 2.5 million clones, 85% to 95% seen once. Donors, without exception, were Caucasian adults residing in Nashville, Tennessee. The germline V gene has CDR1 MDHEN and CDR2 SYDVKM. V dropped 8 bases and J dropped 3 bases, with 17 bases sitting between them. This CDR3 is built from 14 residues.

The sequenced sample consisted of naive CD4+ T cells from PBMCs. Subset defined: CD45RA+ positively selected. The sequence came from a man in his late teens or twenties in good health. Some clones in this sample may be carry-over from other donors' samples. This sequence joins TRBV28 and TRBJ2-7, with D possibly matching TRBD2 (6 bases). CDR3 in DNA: TGTGCCAGCTCCGGGACTCTCCAAGGCTACGAGCAGTACTTC. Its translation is CASSGTLQGYEQYF.